These 25 T cell receptor beta chains were sequenced from one sample in a study of beta chain features in type 1 diabetes. Study-wide points: Moderate but significant shortening of TCRB CDR3s was recorded in all four CD4+ subsets from Type 1 diabetes patients.

What was sequenced were expressed TCRB transcripts, since all of the isolated RNA had been reverse transcribed. Generated by immunoSEQ multiplex PCR, the TCRdb table keeps only in-frame clones and is missing some. This sample has around 140,000 clones, with 10% to 15% found just once. No antigens are known for them. The sequenced sample consisted of central memory CD4+ T cells from blood. The source is a man aged 18 to 29 with type 1 diabetes.

Ten or more counts support this clone. The V call is TRBV15, the J call TRBJ2-5, with TRBD1 matching 7 bases. Trimming at V came to 1 base and at J to 2 bases, leaving 4 bases not matched to a gene. CDR1 is LNHNV, CDR2 YYDKDF, per germline (reference sequence). The CDR3 consists of 15 residues. The CDR3 DNA follows: TGTGCCACCAGCAGAGCGACAGGGTATCAAGAGACCCAGTACTTC. It encodes CATSRATGYQETQYF.

The CDR3 spells CASSPGQRNQPQHF. Written as DNA, the CDR3 is TGTGCCAGCAGCCCTGGACAGAGGAATCAGCCCCAGCATTTT. The V and J genes are TRBV7-9 and TRBJ1-5, with TRBD1 as a possible D gene (6 bases). The CDR3 spans 14 residues. Germline CDR1 reads SEHNR; CDR2 reads FQNEAQ (reference sequence). The V and J ends lost 5 bases and 4 bases respectively, with 12 bases between them.

This clone turned up a few times. The chain is built from TRBV25-1 and TRBJ2-3, with 7 bases fitting TRBD2. There are 14 residues in the CDR3. Germline V CDR1 and CDR2: MGHDK, SYGVNS. J lost 5 bases, V lost 3 bases, and 5 bases had no gene match. The CDR3 region is CASSDGGGGDTQYF. The CDR3 DNA follows: TGTGCCAGCAGTGACGGCGGGGGTGGAGATACGCAGTATTTT.

The CDR3 DNA follows: TGTGCCAGCAGTGGACTAGCGGAAGAGACCCAGTACTTC. Translating gives CASSGLAEETQYF. V and J are TRBV2 and TRBJ2-5, with 9 bases matching TRBD2. The junction had 0 bases not matched to a gene; V was cut back by 4 bases and J by 3 bases. This CDR3 is 13 amino acids long. Germline CDR1 is SNHLY and CDR2 is FYNNEI.

J is TRBJ2-7 and V is TRBV14, with 9 bases aligning to TRBD1. Germline values: CDR1 SGHDN, CDR2 FVKESK. The CDR3 has 13 amino acids. Losses at the gene ends were 10 bases for V and 5 bases for J; bases not matched to a gene: 9. CDR3 in amino acids: CANLRTGVHEQYF. CDR3 nucleotide sequence: TGTGCCAACCTAAGGACAGGGGTCCACGAGCAGTACTTC.

There are a few counts of this clone. This chain joins TRBV4-2 and TRBJ1-6; the match to TRBD1 covers 9 bases. Germline CDR1 and CDR2: LGHNA and YNFKEQ. The CDR3 loop spans 15 amino acids. Trimming took 2 bases from V and 9 from J; bases not matched to a gene: 5. The CDR3 is CASSQSGQGASPLHF. As DNA, the CDR3 is TGTGCCAGCAGCCAATCGGGACAGGGTGCTTCACCCCTCCACTTT.

CDR3 amino acids: CASSQRDSYYEQYF. DNA of the CDR3: TGTGCCAGCTCGCAACGGGACAGCTACTACGAGCAGTACTTC. V is TRBV18 and J is TRBJ2-7; 7 nucleotides agree with TRBD1. From germline, CDR1 is KGHSH and CDR2 LQKENI. The V and J ends lost 6 bases and 3 bases, in that order; junction bases with no gene match: 8. The CDR3 runs 14 residues. Using reference TRBV18 and TRBJ2-7 for the parts outside the CDR3, the full variable domain is NAGVMQNPRHLVRRRGQEARLRCSPMKGHSHVYWYRQLPEEGLKFMVYLQKENIIDESGMPKERFSAEFPKEGPSILRIQQVVRGDSAAYFCASSQRDSYYEQYFGPGTRLTVT.

This clone was counted a few times. The chain combines TRBV28 with TRBJ1-3; no definite D call. Trimming removed 3 bases from V and 4 bases from J, with 10 bases in between. The CDR3 sequence is 14 residues long. Germline V gives CDR1 MDHEN, CDR2 SYDVKM. The CDR3 sequence is CASSFVWPGNTIYF. For the CDR3, the DNA is TGTGCCAGCAGTTTTGTCTGGCCCGGAAACACCATATATTTT.

This clone was counted many times. V usage is TRBV10-3 and J usage is TRBJ2-7, with D possibly matching TRBD2 (7 bases). The length of the CDR3 is 14 residues. The V gene's germline CDR1 is ENHRY and CDR2 SYGVKD. V was pared by 3 bases and J by 2 bases, with 11 bases between. The CDR3 DNA follows: TGTGCCATCAGTGATCGGGGGGACACCTACGAGCAGTACTTC. Protein product: CAISDRGDTYEQYF.

The chain couples TRBV4-2 to TRBJ2-1, with TRBD1 as a possible D gene (5 bases). The CDR3 is 17 amino acids. Germline CDR1 and CDR2: LGHNA and YNFKEQ. Deletions cut 1 base from V and 6 bases from J, with 19 bases between. CDR3 in DNA: TGTGCCAGCAGCCAAGGTCCAGGGCGACTTGTTCGCAATGAGCAGTTCTTC. This encodes CASSQGPGRLVRNEQFF.

The rearrangement links TRBV14 to TRBJ2-5, with a weak D call TRBD1 (6 bases). Germline CDR1 is SGHDN and CDR2 is FVKESK. CDR3 length: 13 amino acids. V shed 3 bases and J shed 4 bases, with 9 bases lying between them. CDR3 loop: CASSQGALETQYF. The CDR3 DNA is TGTGCCAGCAGCCAGGGGGCCTTAGAGACCCAGTACTTC.

This chain uses TRBV7-2 with TRBJ2-4; D not certain. The CDR3 loop spans 13 amino acids. CDR1 is SGHTA and CDR2 is FQGNSA in the germline V gene. V was pared by 1 base and J by 11 bases, with 12 bases between. The CDR3 loop is CASSLEGLAVQYF. The CDR3 DNA reads as TGTGCCAGCAGCTTAGAGGGTCTTGCCGTTCAGTACTTC.

CDR3 residues: CASSPGTGGTGNTIYF. CDR3 in DNA: TGTGCCAGCAGCCCGGGGACAGGGGGCACTGGAAACACCATATATTTT. The rearrangement links TRBV5-4 to TRBJ1-3; 12 bases line up with TRBD1. This CDR3 spans 16 amino acids. The ends lost 4 bases at V and 2 bases at J; junction bases unmatched: 4. The germline CDR1 and CDR2 sequences are SGHNT and YYREEE (reference sequence).

This clone turned up a few times. The CDR3 nucleotides read TGCGCCAGCAGCTACGTACTTGGGACAGGGGGCACTGGGGCCAACGTCCTGACTTTC. This codes for CASSYVLGTGGTGANVLTF. V usage is TRBV5-1 and J usage is TRBJ2-6; the match to TRBD1 covers 12 bases. J lost 2 bases, V lost 3 bases, and 9 bases had no gene match. Germline CDR1 SGHRS, CDR2 YFSETQ. The CDR3 loop spans 19 amino acids.

The table lists this clone with a few counts. The rearrangement joins TRBV12-5 to TRBJ2-3, with D possibly TRBD2 on 5 matching bases. Looked up from germline, CDR1 is LGHNT and CDR2 is FRNRAP. Trimming left V 3 bases short and J 3 bases short, with 7 bases between. CDR3 size: 13 residues. CDR3 DNA sequence: TGTGCTAGTGGTTTAGGAGGAACAGATACGCAGTATTTT. Its protein is CASGLGGTDTQYF.

At least ten counts were recorded for this clone. The chain joins TRBV19 to TRBJ1-5, with a tentative D call TRBD1 (5 bases). Between the trimmed V and J ends, which lost 4 bases and 2 bases, there was a span of 18 bases. This CDR3 contains 17 residues. Germline V lookup: CDR1 LNHDA, CDR2 SQIVND (reference sequence). The CDR3: CASSKGTSGTGNQPQHF. Here the CDR3 DNA reads TGTGCCAGTAGTAAGGGGACCTCAGGGACCGGCAATCAGCCCCAGCATTTT. The full variable domain, with the rest looked up from reference TRBV19 and TRBJ1-5, is DGGITQSPKYLFRKEGQNVTLSCEQNLNHDAMYWYRQDPGQGLRLIYYSQIVNDFQKGDIAEGYSVSREKKESFPLTVTSAQKNPTAFYLCASSKGTSGTGNQPQHFGDGTRLSIL.

The chain joins TRBV30 to TRBJ1-2, with TRBD1 matching over 7 bases. V shed 3 bases, J shed 4 bases, and the junction held 2 bases outside the gene matches. The CDR3 contains 12 residues. The germline V gene has CDR1 GTSNPN and CDR2 SVGIG (reference sequence). CDR3 coding DNA: TGTGCCTGGAGCGGACAGGCCTATGGCTACACCTTC. Its translation: CAWSGQAYGYTF.

This clone was seen a few times. The genes are TRBV9 and TRBJ2-7; 9 bases agree with TRBD1. The CDR3 contains 14 residues. Unmatched junction bases numbered 11, after V lost 7 bases and J lost 6 bases. The V gene's germline CDR1 is SGDLS and CDR2 YYNGEE. The CDR3 sequence is CASAWETGGSEQYF. The CDR3 DNA reads TGTGCCAGCGCTTGGGAGACAGGGGGAAGCGAGCAGTACTTC.

The chain joins TRBV7-9 to TRBJ1-2; D perhaps matches TRBD1 (6 bases). The V and J ends lost 1 base and 7 bases respectively, with 10 bases between them. CDR3 length: 13 residues. CDR1 is SEHNR, CDR2 FQNEAQ, per germline (reference sequence). The CDR3 DNA follows: TGTGCCAGCAGCTTAGGGGACAAGGCTGGCTACACCTTC. Its translation: CASSLGDKAGYTF.

The gene calls are TRBV5-1 and TRBJ1-2; unclear D gene. Germline V gene lookup returns CDR1 SGHRS and CDR2 YFSETQ. The CDR3 consists of 14 residues. With 0 bases removed from V and 8 bases from J, the gap between germline ends came to 14 bases. CDR3 DNA sequence: TGCGCCAGCAGCTTGGGCGACGGAGACTGGGGCTACACCTTC. Its protein product is CASSLGDGDWGYTF.

This clone was seen a few times. The rearrangement links TRBV28 to TRBJ2-7; maybe TRBD2 (6 bases). This CDR3 contains 15 residues. V was cut by 7 bases and J by 6 bases, with 22 bases left in between. Germline lookup yields CDR1 MDHEN and CDR2 SYDVKM. In DNA, the CDR3 is TGTGCCAGCACCGGTGCCGGGACTCCGGGCTCCGAGCAGTACTTC. Amino acid sequence: CASTGAGTPGSEQYF.

This chain joins TRBV18 and TRBJ2-1; no reliable D call. CDR1 KGHSH and CDR2 LQKENI come from the germline V gene. The length of the CDR3 is 15 residues. Trimming shortened V by 2 bases and J by 2 bases, and 10 bases separated the two germline ends. The CDR3 DNA is TGTGCCAGCTCACCAGTGCTGATCACCTACAATGAGCAGTTCTTC. It codes for CASSPVLITYNEQFF.

This clone was observed many times. The chain is built from TRBV7-2 and TRBJ1-2, with 9 bases fitting TRBD1. The CDR3 runs 14 residues. CDR1 and CDR2 (germline): SGHTA, FQGNSA. V was pared by 5 bases and J by 7 bases, with 8 bases of the junction left unmatched. The CDR3 spells CASSPGTGNLGYTF. For the CDR3, the DNA is TGTGCCAGCAGCCCTGGGACAGGGAACCTTGGCTACACCTTC. The full variable domain, in which reference TRBV7-2 and TRBJ1-2 provide the parts outside the CDR3, is GAGVSQSPSNKVTEKGKDVELRCDPISGHTALYWYRQSLGQGLEFLIYFQGNSAPDKSGLPSDRFSAERTGGSVSTLTIQRTQQEDSAVYLCASSPGTGNLGYTFGSGTRLTVV.

CDR3: CASSSGQGQGIYEQYF. CDR3 in DNA: TGCGCCAGCAGCTCGGGCCAGGGACAGGGTATCTACGAGCAGTACTTC. V usage is TRBV5-1 and J usage is TRBJ2-7; 9 positions match TRBD1. This CDR3 region has 16 residues. After removal of 3 bases from V and 3 bases from J, the junction contained 10 bases not matched to a gene. Germline lookup yields CDR1 SGHRS and CDR2 YFSETQ.

This rearrangement joins TRBV4-2 to TRBJ2-1; 7 bases align to TRBD1. Germline CDR1 and CDR2: LGHNA and YNFKEQ. This CDR3 region has 14 residues. V lost 4 bases to trimming and J lost 6 bases; unmatched junction nucleotides: 6. CDR3 loop: CASSPQGVFNEQFF. DNA for the CDR3: TGTGCCAGCAGCCCCCAGGGGGTTTTCAATGAGCAGTTCTTC.